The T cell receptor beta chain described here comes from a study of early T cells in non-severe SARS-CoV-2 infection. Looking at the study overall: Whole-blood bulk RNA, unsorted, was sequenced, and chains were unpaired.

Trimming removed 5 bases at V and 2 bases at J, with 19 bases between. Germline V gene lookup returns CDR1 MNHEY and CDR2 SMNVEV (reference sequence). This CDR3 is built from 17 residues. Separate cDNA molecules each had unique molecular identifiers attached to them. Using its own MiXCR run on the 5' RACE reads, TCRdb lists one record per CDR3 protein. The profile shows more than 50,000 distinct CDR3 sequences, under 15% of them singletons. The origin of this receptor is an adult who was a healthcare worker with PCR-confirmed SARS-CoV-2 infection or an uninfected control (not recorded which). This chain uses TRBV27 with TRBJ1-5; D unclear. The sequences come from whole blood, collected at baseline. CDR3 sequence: CASSPLLAEWGNQPQHF. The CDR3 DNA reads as TGTGCCAGCAGTCCCTTATTGGCAGAATGGGGCAATCAGCCCCAGCATTTT.